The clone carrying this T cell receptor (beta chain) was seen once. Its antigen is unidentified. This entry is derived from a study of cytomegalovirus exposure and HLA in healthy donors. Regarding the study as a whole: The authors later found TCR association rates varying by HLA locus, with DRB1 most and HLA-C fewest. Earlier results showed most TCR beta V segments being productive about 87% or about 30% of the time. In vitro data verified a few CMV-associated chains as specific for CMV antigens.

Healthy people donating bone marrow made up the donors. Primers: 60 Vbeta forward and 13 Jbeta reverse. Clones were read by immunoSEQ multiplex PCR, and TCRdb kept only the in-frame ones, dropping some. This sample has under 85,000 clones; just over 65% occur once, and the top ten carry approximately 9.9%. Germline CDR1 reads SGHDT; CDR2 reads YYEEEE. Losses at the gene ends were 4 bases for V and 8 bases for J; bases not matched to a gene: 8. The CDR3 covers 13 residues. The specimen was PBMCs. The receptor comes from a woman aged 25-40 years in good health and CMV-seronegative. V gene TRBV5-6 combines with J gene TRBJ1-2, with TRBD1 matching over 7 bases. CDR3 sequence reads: CASSAGQPLGYTF. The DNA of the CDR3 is TGTGCCAGCAGCGCGGGACAGCCTCTCGGCTACACCTTC.